What follows are 17 T cell receptor beta chains derived from one specimen sequenced in a study of T-cell reconstitution after alpha-beta-depleted transplantation in children. For TCRbeta, the library was prepared with unique molecular identifiers. TCRdb fed the PCR reads into MiXCR, producing one record per CDR3 protein. The table shows roughly 350,000 distinct CDR3 sequences, with 10% occurring only once. The sequencing here drew on PBMCs from the stem cell graft donor, taken from the stem cell graft. The receptors were gathered from a human donor who donated a stem cell graft to a child with acute lymphoblastic leukemia.

There are a few counts of this clonotype. V and J are TRBV7-2 and TRBJ2-3, with D hard to call. Trimming removed 1 base at V and 0 bases at J, with 8 bases between. The length of the CDR3 is 15 residues. Per the germline V gene, CDR1 is SGHTA and CDR2 is FQGNSA. Here the CDR3 DNA reads TGTGCCAGCAGCTTAGTGTTAGCTAGCACAGATACGCAGTATTTT. This encodes CASSLVLASTDTQYF.

This sequence joins TRBV4-1 and TRBJ2-1; 7 nucleotides agree with TRBD2. The CDR3 runs 18 residues. Germline CDR1 reads MGHRA; CDR2 reads YSYEKL. V lost 0 bases, J lost 6 bases, and 14 bases stayed unmatched. This CDR3 reads CASSQEGTTSVGFNEQFF. The CDR3 coding sequence is TGCGCCAGCAGCCAAGAAGGAACAACTAGCGTTGGATTCAATGAGCAGTTCTTC.

This chain connects TRBV27 to TRBJ2-7; 7 bases are shared with TRBD1. V shed 2 bases and J 6 bases; nucleotides not matched to a gene: 7. Looked up from germline, CDR1 is MNHEY and CDR2 is SMNVEV (reference sequence). The CDR3 has 14 amino acids. CDR3 protein: CASSLRGQPSEQYF. CDR3 nucleotide sequence: TGTGCCAGCAGTTTACGGGGACAGCCCTCCGAGCAGTACTTC.

This chain joins TRBV20-1 and TRBJ2-7; TRBD1 matches 9 bases. Trimming took 1 base from V and 3 from J; bases not matched to a gene: 10. Germline V gives CDR1 DFQATT, CDR2 SNEGSKA (reference sequence). There are 16 residues in the CDR3. The CDR3 nucleotides are TGCAGTGCTAGAGCCGACCCGGGACAGGGCCTCTACGAGCAGTACTTC. Translated: CSARADPGQGLYEQYF.

This clonotype was observed a few times. This sequence joins TRBV25-1 and TRBJ2-7; TRBD1 might be the D (6 bases). V shed 7 bases and J shed 2 bases, with 15 bases lying between them. This CDR3 has 14 residues. Germline CDR1 is MGHDK and CDR2 is SYGVNS. In DNA, the CDR3 is TGTGCCAGCACCTCAGTGGGGGCCACCTACGAGCAGTACTTC. This translates into CASTSVGATYEQYF.

V is TRBV5-1 and J is TRBJ2-1; a weak D match, TRBD1 (6 bases). This CDR3 region has 15 residues. Germline V gives CDR1 SGHRS, CDR2 YFSETQ. V lost 5 bases to trimming and J lost 0 bases, with 12 bases between them. The CDR3 DNA reads TGCGCCAGCAGTGCAGGGGAGAGCTCCTACAATGAGCAGTTCTTC. Residues: CASSAGESSYNEQFF.

Notes on this clonotype: A much larger clone differs from this one at a single base, so this may be a read error. The chain is built from TRBV6-5 and TRBJ1-3; the D is unclear. Germline CDR1 and CDR2: MNHEY and SVGAGI. The CDR3 sequence is 12 residues long. CDR3 region: CASRSSRNTIYF. In nucleotides, the CDR3 is TGTGCCAGCAGGAGCTCTCGAAACACCATATATTTT.

A few counts support this clonotype. This chain links TRBV27 with TRBJ1-2; D unresolved. V was pared by 2 bases and J by 8 bases, with 12 bases between. The V gene's germline CDR1 is MNHEY and CDR2 SMNVEV (reference sequence). The CDR3 has 13 residues. CDR3 in amino acids: CASSLTPVRGYTF. For the CDR3, the DNA is TGTGCCAGCAGTTTAACACCCGTACGAGGCTACACCTTC.

The V call is TRBV7-8, the J call TRBJ2-3; D is unresolved. V lost 2 bases, J lost 2 bases, and 11 bases lay in between. The CDR3 consists of 15 residues. Germline assignment: CDR1 SGHVS and CDR2 FQNEAQ. Written as DNA, the CDR3 is TGTGCCAGCAGCTTATCCCGAACCGCCACAGATACGCAGTATTTT. The encoded protein is CASSLSRTATDTQYF.

This clonotype has at least ten counts. The rearrangement uses TRBV5-1 and TRBJ2-1; 8 bases align to TRBD2. There are 14 residues in the CDR3. The ends lost 4 bases at V and 5 bases at J; junction bases unmatched: 5. Germline-derived CDR1 and CDR2 are SGHRS and YFSETQ. The CDR3 reads CASSPGTRNNEQFF. CDR3 nucleotides: TGCGCCAGCAGCCCAGGGACTAGAAACAATGAGCAGTTCTTC.

The chain uses TRBV20-1 and TRBJ2-1, with a weak D call TRBD2 (6 bases). The V and J ends lost 3 bases and 8 bases respectively, with 17 bases between them. The V gene's germline CDR1 is DFQATT and CDR2 SNEGSKA (reference sequence). The CDR3 length is 14 residues. CDR3 in DNA: TGCAGTGCTAGTTACGGAGGGGCTCGGGATGAGCAGTTCTTC. Amino acids: CSASYGGARDEQFF.

This clonotype was observed at least ten times. The chain recombines TRBV7-3 with TRBJ2-3; 7 positions match TRBD1. CDR1 and CDR2 from the germline V gene are SGHTA and FQGTGA. The CDR3 consists of 13 residues. Unmatched junction bases numbered 8, after V lost 5 bases and J lost 9 bases. The DNA for the CDR3 is TGTGCCAGCAGCCCCAACACAGGGGACACGCAGTATTTT. Translation gives CASSPNTGDTQYF. Variable domain in full (rest from reference TRBV7-3 and TRBJ2-3): GAGVSQTPSNKVTEKGKYVELRCDPISGHTALYWYRQSLGQGPEFLIYFQGTGAADDSGLPNDRFFAVRPEGSVSTLKIQRTERGDSAVYLCASSPNTGDTQYFGPGTRLTVL.

This clonotype was counted only a few times. V is TRBV20-1 and J is TRBJ2-5; no clear D gene. Germline V lookup: CDR1 DFQATT, CDR2 SNEGSKA (reference sequence). Trimming stripped 3 bases from V and 7 bases from J, with 21 bases between. CDR3 length equals 15 residues. DNA of the CDR3: TGCAGTGCTAGTTACGGCTACGGCGACCTCGGGACCCAGTACTTC. Encoded protein: CSASYGYGDLGTQYF.

By share, this clonotype ranks as medium-sized. The chain combines TRBV12-3 or TRBV12-4 with TRBJ1-1, with TRBD1 as a possible D gene (5 bases). Trimming stripped 11 bases from V and 2 bases from J, with 15 bases between. The CDR3 spans 13 residues. CDR3 nucleotide sequence: TGTGCCGGACGACGGGGACTAAACACTGAAGCTTTCTTT. This encodes CAGRRGLNTEAFF.

The sample holds a few counts of this clonotype. V usage is TRBV5-1 and J usage is TRBJ2-7, with D possibly called TRBD1 or TRBD2 (5 bases each). The CDR3 spans 15 residues. The germline V gene has CDR1 SGHRS and CDR2 YFSETQ. Trimming removed 3 bases from V and 3 bases from J, with 16 bases in between. The CDR3 loop is CASSYGTSEDYEQYF. CDR3 bases: TGCGCCAGCAGCTACGGGACCAGTGAGGACTACGAGCAGTACTTC.

The V and J genes are TRBV7-9 and TRBJ2-4, with 7 bases identical to TRBD1. There are 15 residues in the CDR3. Germline lookup yields CDR1 SEHNR and CDR2 FQNEAQ (reference sequence). V shed 4 bases and J 5 bases; nucleotides not matched to a gene: 8. The CDR3 DNA is TGTGCCAGCAGCTCGCCGACAGGGAGTGAAAACATTCAGTACTTC. It codes for CASSSPTGSENIQYF.

This clonotype was seen many times. DNA for the CDR3: TGCAGTGCTAGAGAGCGTGGGACTCTCCGGGAGACCCAGTACTTC. Encoded protein: CSARERGTLRETQYF. The rearrangement joins TRBV20-1 to TRBJ2-5; D perhaps matches TRBD2 (6 bases). Per the germline V gene, CDR1 is DFQATT and CDR2 is SNEGSKA (reference sequence). The CDR3 extends over 15 amino acids. V lost 0 bases to trimming and J lost 5 bases, with 16 bases between them.